This T cell receptor beta chain comes out of a study of radiotherapy plus CTLA-4 blockade in lung cancer. Findings and limits, study-wide: Peripheral blood showed expansion of tumor-derived TCR clones after radiotherapy and ipilimumab.

Notes on this clone: As yet, its antigen is unknown.

Sequencing used immunoSEQ multiplex PCR; TCRdb keeps in-frame clones, though not all of them. The profile shows about 45,000 clones, approximately 76% of them singletons. With 7 bases removed from V and 0 bases from J, the gap between germline ends came to 4 bases. CDR3 length: 12 residues. Germline V gives CDR1 SGHRS, CDR2 YFSETQ. The clonotype comes from a human donor with non-small cell lung cancer who had stable disease on radiotherapy plus ipilimumab. This material consisted of peripheral blood, taken from a patient treated with radiotherapy plus ipilimumab. The chain recombines TRBV5-1 with TRBJ1-4; D remains unclear. CDR3 nucleotide sequence: TGCGCCAGCGGGTCAACTAATGAAAAACTGTTTTTT. Its protein product is CASGSTNEKLFF.